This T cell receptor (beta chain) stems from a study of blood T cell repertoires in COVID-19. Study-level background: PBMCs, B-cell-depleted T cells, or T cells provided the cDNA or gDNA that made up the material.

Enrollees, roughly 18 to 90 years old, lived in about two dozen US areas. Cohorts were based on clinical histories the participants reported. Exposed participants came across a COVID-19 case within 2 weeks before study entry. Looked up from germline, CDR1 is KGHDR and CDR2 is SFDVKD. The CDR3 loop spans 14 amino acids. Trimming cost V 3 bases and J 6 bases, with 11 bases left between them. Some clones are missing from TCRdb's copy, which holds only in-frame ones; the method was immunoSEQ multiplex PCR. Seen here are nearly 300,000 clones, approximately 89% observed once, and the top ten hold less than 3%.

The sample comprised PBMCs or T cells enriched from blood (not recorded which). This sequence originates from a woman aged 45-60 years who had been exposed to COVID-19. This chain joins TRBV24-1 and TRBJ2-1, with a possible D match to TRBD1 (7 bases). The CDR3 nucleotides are TGTGCCACCAGTGATCACAGGGGAGGCAATGAGCAGTTCTTC. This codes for CATSDHRGGNEQFF.